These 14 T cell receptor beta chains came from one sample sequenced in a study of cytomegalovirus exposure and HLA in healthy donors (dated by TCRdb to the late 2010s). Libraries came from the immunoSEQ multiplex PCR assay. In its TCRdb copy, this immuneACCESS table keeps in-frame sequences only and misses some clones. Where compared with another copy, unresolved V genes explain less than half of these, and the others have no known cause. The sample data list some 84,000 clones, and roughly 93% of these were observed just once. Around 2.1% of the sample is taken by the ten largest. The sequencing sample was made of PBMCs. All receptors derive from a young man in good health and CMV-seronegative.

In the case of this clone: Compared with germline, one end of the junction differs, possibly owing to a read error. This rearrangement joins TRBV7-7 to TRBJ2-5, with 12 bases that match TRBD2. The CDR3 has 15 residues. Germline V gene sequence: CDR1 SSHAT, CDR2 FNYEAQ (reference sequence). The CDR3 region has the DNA TGTGCTAGCAGCACCCAGACTAGCGGGGGAGAGACCCAGTACTTC. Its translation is CASSTQTSGGETQYF. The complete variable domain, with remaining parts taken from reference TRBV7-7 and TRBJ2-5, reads GAGVSQSPRYKVTKRGQDVTLRCDPISSHATLYWYQQALGQGPEFLTYFNYEAQPDKSGLPSDRFSAERPEGSISTLTIQRTEQRDSAMYRCASSTQTSGGETQYFGPGTRLLVL.

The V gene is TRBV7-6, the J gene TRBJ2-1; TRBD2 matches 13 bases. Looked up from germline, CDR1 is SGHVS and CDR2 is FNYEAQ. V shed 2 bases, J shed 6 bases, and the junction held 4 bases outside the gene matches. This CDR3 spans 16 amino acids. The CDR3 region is CASSLRGTSGVNEQFF. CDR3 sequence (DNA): TGTGCCAGCAGCTTACGGGGGACTAGCGGGGTCAATGAGCAGTTCTTC.

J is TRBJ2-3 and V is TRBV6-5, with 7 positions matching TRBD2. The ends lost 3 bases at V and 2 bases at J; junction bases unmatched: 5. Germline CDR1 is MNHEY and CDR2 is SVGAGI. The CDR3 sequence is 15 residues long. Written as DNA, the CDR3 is TGTGCCAGCAGTTATGGACTAGACCACACAGATACGCAGTATTTT. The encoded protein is CASSYGLDHTDTQYF.

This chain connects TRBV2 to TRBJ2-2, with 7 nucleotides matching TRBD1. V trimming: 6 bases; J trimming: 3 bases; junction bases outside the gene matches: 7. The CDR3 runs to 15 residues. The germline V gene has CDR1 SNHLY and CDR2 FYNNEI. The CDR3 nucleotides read TGTGCCAGCAGGAACAGGGGACCCGACACCGGGGAGCTGTTTTTT. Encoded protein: CASRNRGPDTGELFF.

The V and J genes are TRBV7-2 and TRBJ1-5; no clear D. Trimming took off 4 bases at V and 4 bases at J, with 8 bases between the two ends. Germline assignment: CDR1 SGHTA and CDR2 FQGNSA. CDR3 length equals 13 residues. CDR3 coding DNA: TGTGCCAGCAGCTCCCGAGGGAATCAGCCCCAGCATTTT. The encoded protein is CASSSRGNQPQHF.

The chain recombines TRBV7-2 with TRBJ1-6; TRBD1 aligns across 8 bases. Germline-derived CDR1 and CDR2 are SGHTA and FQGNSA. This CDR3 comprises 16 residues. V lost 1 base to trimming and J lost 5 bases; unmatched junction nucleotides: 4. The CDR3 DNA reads TGTGCCAGCAGCTTAGTCGGGACAGGAAATAATTCACCCCTCCACTTT. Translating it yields CASSLVGTGNNSPLHF.

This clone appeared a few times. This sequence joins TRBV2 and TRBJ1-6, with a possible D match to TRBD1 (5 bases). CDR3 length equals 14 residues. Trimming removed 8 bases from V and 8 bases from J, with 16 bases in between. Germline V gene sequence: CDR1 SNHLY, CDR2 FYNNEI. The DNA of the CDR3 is TGTGCCAGCGGACGGACCTGGGGCGATTCACCCCTCCACTTT. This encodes CASGRTWGDSPLHF.

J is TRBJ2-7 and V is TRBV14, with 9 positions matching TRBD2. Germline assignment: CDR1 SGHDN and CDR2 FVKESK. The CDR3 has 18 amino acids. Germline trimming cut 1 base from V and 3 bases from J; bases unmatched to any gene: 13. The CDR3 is CASSQVEIVSGSLYEQYF. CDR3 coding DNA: TGTGCCAGCAGCCAAGTTGAAATAGTTAGCGGGAGTCTCTACGAGCAGTACTTC.

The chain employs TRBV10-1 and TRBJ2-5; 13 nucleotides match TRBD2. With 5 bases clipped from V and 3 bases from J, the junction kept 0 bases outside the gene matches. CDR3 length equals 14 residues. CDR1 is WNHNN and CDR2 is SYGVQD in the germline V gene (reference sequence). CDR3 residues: CASSTSGGEETQYF. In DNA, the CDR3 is TGCGCCAGCAGTACTAGCGGGGGGGAAGAGACCCAGTACTTC.

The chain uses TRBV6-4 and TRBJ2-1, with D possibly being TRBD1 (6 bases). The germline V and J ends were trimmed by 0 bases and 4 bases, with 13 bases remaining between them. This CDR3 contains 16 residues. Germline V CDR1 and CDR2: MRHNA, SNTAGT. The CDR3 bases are TGTGCCAGCAGTGACTCCCCCGGGACAACGTACAATGAGCAGTTCTTC. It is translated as CASSDSPGTTYNEQFF.

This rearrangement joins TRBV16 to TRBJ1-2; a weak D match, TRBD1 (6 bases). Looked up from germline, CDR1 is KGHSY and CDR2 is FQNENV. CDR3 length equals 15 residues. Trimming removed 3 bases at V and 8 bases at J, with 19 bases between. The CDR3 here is CASSQGAGVNNGYTF. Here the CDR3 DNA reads TGTGCCAGCAGCCAGGGCGCAGGGGTCAATAACGGCTACACCTTC. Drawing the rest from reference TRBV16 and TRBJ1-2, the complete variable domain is GEEVAQTPKHLVRGEGQKAKLYCAPIKGHSYVFWYQQVLKNEFKFLISFQNENVFDETGMPKERFSAKCLPNSPCSLEIQATKLEDSAVYFCASSQGAGVNNGYTFGSGTRLTVV.

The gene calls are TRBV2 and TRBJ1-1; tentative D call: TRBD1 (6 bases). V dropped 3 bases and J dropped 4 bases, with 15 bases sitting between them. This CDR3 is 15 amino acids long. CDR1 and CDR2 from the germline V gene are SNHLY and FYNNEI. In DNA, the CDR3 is TGTGCCAGCAGTGATGCAGGGGTCCAGGGCACTGAAGCTTTCTTT. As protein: CASSDAGVQGTEAFF.

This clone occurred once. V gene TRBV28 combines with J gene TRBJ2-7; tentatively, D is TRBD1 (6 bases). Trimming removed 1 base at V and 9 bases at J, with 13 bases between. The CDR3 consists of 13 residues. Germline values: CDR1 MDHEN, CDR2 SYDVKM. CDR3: CASSLFGTFGQYF. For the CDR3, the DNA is TGTGCCAGCAGTTTATTCGGGACATTTGGGCAGTACTTC.

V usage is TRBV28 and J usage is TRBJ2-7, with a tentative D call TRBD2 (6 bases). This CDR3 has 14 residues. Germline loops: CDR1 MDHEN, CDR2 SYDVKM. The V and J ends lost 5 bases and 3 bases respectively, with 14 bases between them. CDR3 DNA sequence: TGTGCCAGCAGTGACCCCGGGACTCTCTACGAGCAGTACTTC. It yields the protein CASSDPGTLYEQYF.